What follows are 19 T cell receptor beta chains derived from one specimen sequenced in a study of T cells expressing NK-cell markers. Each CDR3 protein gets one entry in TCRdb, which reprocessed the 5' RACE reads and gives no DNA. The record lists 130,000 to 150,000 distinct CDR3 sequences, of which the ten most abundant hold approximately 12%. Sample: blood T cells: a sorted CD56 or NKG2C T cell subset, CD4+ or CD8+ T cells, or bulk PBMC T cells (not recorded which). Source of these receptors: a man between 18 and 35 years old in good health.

CDR3: CASSEYAGNQPQHF. The chain is built from TRBV10-2 and TRBJ1-5. The CDR3 covers 14 residues. In germline, CDR1 is WSHSY, CDR2 SAAADI.

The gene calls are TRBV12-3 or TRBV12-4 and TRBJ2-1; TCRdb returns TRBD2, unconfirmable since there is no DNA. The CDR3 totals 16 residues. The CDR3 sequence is CASSLGGPSLYNEQFF.

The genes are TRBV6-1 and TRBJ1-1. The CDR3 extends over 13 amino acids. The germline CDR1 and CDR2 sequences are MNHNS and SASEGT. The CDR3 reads CASSERQDTEAFF.

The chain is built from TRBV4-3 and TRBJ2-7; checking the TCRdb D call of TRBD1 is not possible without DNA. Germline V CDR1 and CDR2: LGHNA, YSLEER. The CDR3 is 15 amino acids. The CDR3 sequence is CASSQDGTGHGGLYF.

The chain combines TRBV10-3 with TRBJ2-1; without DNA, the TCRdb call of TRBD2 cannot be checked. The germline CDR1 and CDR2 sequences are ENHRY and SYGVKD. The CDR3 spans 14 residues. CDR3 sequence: CAISEQRVGNEQFF.

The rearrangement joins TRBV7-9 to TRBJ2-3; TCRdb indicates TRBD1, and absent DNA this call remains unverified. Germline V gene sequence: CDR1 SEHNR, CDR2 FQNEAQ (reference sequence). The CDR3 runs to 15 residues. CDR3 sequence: CASSPGTLRTDTQYF.

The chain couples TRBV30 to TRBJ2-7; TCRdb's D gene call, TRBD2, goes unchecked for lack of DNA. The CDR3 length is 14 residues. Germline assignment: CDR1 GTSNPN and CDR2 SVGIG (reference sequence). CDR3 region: CAWSGLAGGSEQYF.

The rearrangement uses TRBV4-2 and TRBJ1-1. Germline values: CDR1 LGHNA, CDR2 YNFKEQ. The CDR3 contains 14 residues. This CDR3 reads CASSRDSLNTEAFF.

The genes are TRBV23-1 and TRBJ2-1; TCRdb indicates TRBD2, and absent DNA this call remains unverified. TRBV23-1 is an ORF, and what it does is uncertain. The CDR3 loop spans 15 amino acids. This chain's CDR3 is CASSQRLTSENEQFF.

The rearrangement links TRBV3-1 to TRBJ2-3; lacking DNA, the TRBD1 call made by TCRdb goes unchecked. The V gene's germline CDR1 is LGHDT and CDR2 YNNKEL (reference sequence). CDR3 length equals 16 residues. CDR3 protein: CASSQDFWRERDTQYF.

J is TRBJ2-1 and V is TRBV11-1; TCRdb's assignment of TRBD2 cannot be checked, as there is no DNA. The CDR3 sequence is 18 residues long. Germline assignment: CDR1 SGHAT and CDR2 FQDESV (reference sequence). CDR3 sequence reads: CASSLTSGRALWFNEQFF.

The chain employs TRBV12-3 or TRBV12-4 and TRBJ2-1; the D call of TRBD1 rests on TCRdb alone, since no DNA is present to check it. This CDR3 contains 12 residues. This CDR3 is CASRTGFDEQFF.

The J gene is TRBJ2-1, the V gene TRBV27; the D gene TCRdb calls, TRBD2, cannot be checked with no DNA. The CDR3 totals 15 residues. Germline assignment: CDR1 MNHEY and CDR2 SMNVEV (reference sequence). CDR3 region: CASSLSASGRNEQFF.

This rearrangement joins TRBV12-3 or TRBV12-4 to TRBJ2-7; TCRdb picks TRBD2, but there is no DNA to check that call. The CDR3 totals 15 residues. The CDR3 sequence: CASSLFRGGAYEQYF.

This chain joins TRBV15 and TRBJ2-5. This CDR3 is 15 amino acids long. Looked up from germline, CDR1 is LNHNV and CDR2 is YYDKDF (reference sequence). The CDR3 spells CATSPLSGNQETQYF.

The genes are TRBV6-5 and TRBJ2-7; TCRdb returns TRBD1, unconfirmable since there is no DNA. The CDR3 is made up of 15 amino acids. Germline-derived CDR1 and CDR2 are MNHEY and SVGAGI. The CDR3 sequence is CASSYRWQGDDEQYF.

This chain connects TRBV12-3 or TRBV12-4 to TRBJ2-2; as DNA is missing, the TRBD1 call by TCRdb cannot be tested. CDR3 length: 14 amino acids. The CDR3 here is CATRTGGITGELFF.

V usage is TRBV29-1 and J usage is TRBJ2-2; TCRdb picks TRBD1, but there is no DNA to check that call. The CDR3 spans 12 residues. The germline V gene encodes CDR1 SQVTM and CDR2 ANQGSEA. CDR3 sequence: CSVERGRGELFF.

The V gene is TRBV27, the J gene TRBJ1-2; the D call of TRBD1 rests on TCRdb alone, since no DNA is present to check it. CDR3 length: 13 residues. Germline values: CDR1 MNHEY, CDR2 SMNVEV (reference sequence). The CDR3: CASSPDRVYGYTF.